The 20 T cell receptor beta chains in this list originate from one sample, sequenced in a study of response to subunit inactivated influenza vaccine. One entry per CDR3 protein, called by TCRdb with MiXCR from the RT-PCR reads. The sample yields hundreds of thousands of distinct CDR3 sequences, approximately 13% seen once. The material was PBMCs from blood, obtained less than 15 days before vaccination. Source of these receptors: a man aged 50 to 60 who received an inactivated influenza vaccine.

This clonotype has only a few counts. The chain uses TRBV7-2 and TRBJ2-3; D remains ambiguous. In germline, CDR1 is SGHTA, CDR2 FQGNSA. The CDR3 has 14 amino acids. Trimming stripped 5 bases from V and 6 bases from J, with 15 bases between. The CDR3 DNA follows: TGTGCCAGCAGCCCCCGTTACGGCCCCGATACGCAGTATTTT. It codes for CASSPRYGPDTQYF.

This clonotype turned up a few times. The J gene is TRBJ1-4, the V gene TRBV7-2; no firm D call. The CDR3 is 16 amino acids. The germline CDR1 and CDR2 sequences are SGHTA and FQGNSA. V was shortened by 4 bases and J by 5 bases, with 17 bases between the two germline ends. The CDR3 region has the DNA TGTGCCAGCAGCTCAAAGGCCCAGGCTCTAAATGAAAAACTGTTTTTT. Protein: CASSSKAQALNEKLFF.

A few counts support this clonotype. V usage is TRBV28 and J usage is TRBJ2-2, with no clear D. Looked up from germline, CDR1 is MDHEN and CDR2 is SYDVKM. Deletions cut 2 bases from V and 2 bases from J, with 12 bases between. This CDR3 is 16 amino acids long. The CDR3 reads CASSLISEPNTGELFF. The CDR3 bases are TGTGCCAGCAGTTTAATCAGCGAACCAAACACCGGGGAGCTGTTTTTT.

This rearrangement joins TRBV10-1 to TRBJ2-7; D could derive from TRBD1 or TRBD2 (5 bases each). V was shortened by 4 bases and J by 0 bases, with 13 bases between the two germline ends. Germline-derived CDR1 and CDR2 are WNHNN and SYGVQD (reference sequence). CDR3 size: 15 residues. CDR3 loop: CASSGHGTPSYEQYF. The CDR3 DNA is TGCGCCAGCAGTGGTCATGGGACCCCCTCCTACGAGCAGTACTTC.

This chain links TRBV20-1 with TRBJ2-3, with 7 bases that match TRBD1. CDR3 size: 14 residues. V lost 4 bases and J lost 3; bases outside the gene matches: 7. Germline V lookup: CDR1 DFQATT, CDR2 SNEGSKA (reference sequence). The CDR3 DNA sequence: TGCAGTGCTAAAAGAGGGGGCGCGACAGATACGCAGTATTTT. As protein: CSAKRGGATDTQYF.

The CDR3 nucleotides are TGCGCCAGCAGCCAAGATAAGAACGGGGACTACCACACAGATACGCAGTATTTT. Translating it yields CASSQDKNGDYHTDTQYF. The J gene is TRBJ2-3, the V gene TRBV4-3, with 7 bases matching TRBD2. The CDR3 sequence is 18 residues long. The V gene end was trimmed by 0 bases and the J gene end by 2 bases; junction bases not matched to a gene: 11. CDR1 LGHNA and CDR2 YSLEER come from the germline V gene.

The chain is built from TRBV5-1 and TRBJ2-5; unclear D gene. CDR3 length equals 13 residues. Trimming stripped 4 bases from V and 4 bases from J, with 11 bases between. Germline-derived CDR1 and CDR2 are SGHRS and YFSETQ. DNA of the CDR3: TGCGCCAGCAGCCGAGGCATCGGAGAGACCCAGTACTTC. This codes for CASSRGIGETQYF.

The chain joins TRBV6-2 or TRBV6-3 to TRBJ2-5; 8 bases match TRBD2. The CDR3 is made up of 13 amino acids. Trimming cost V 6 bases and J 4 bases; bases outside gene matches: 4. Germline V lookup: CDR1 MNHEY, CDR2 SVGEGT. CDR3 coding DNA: TGTGCCAGCAGGCGGACTAGCTCAGAGACCCAGTACTTC. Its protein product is CASRRTSSETQYF.

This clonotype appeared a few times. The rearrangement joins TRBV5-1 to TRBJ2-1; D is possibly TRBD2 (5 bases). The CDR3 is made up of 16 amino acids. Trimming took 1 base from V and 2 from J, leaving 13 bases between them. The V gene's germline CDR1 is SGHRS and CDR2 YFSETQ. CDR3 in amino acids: CASSLFREPTYNEQFF. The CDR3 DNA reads TGCGCCAGCAGCTTGTTTCGGGAACCCACCTACAATGAGCAGTTCTTC.

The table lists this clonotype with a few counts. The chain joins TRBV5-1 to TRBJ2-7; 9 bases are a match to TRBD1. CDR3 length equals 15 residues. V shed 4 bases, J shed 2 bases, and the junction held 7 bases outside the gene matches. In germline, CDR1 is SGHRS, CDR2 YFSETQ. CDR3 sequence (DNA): TGCGCCAGCAGCACCGGAGGACAGGGGCCCTACGAGCAGTACTTC. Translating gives CASSTGGQGPYEQYF.

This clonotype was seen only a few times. In DNA, the CDR3 is TGTGCCAGCAGTTTTTTTACTAGCGGGAGCGTCGGGGAGCTGTTTTTT. Translated: CASSFFTSGSVGELFF. This chain uses TRBV12-3 or TRBV12-4 with TRBJ2-2; 11 positions match TRBD2. The V gene end was trimmed by 3 bases and the J gene end by 7 bases; junction bases not matched to a gene: 7. The CDR3 totals 16 residues.

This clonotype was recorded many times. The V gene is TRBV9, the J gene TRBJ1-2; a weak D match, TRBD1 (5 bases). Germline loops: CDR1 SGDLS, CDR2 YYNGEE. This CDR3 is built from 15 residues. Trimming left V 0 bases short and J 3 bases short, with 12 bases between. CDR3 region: CASSVEKGPHYGYTF. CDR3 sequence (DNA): TGTGCCAGCAGCGTAGAAAAGGGACCTCACTATGGCTACACCTTC.

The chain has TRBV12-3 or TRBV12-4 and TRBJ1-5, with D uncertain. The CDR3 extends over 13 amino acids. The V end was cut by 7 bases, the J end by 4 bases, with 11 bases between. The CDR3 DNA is TGTGCCAGCAACCCGGGCCTTAATCAGCCCCAGCATTTT. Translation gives CASNPGLNQPQHF.

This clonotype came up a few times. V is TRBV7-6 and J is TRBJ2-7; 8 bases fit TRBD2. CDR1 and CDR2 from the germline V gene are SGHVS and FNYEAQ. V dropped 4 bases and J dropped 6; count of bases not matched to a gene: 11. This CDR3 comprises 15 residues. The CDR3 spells CASSWLASGSSEQYF. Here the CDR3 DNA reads TGTGCCAGCAGCTGGTTAGCGAGCGGGAGTAGCGAGCAGTACTTC.

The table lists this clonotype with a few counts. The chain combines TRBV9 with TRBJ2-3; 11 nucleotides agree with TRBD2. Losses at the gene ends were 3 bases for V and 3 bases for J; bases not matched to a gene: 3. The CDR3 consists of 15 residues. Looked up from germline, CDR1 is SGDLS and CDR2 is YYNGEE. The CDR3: CASSASSGRTDTQYF. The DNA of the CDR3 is TGTGCCAGCAGCGCCTCTAGCGGGAGGACAGATACGCAGTATTTT.

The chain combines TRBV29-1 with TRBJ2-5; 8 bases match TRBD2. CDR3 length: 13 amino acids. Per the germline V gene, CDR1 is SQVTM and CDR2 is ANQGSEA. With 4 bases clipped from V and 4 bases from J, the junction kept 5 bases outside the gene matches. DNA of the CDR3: TGCAGCGTTGCGGGGGGGCTGGGAGAGACCCAGTACTTC. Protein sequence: CSVAGGLGETQYF.

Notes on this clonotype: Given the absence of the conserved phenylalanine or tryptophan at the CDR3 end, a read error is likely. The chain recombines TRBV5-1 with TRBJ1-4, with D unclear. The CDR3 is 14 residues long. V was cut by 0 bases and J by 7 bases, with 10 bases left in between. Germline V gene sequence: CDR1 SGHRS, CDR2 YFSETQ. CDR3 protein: CASSLDNPREKLFL. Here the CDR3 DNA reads TGCGCCAGCAGCTTGGATAACCCGCGTGAAAAACTGTTTCTT.

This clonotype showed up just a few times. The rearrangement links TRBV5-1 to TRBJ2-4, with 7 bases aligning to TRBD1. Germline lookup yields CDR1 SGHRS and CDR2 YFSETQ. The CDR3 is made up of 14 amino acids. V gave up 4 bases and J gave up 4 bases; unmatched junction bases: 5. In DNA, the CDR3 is TGCGCCAGCAGCACGACGACAGGGAAAAACATTCAGTACTTC. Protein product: CASSTTTGKNIQYF.

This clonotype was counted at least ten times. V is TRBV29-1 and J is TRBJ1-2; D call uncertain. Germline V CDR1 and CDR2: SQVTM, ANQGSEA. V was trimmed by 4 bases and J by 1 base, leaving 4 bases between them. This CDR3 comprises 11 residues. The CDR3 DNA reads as TGCAGCGTTGGAGATAACTATGGCTACACCTTC. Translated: CSVGDNYGYTF.

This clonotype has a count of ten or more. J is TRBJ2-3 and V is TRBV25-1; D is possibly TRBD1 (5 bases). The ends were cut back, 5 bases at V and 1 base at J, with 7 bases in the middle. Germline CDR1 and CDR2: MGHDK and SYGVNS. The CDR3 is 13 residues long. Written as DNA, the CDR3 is TGTGCCAGCAGTCAGACAGGCACAGATACGCAGTATTTT. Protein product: CASSQTGTDTQYF.